This T cell receptor beta chain is drawn from a study of regulatory T cells in long-lasting Graves disease. A note on this clonotype: Its antigen is not known.

Time point meaning: newly diagnosed GD, antithyroid drugs for less than 3 months. Generation of the TCR library employed RNA extracted from PBMCs. Assembly of TCR beta libraries relied on iRepertoire HTBI primers together with Arm-PCR of CDR3 regions. TCRdb ran MiXCR on the multiplex PCR reads and lists one entry per CDR3 protein. The data contain fewer than 350,000 distinct CDR3 sequences, 15% to 20% of them singletons. Germline V gene data show CDR1 as MGHRA and CDR2 as YSYEKL. V shed 0 bases and J shed 7 bases, with 15 bases lying between them. The CDR3 sequence is 15 residues long. Findings and caveats of the study: Favoring TRBV28, TRBJ1-2 and TRBJ2-5 was a feature seen in persistent disease. Persistent Graves' patients showed less TCR diversity than newly diagnosed ones.

This receptor was obtained from a female donor with Graves disease. This sequence joins TRBV4-1 and TRBJ1-2; D possibly corresponds to TRBD1 (6 bases). Sequencing was performed on peripheral blood mononuclear cells (PBMCs), taken at new diagnosis, from a patient treated with antithyroid drugs. CDR3 nucleotides: TGCGCCAGCAGCCAAGATGCCCTTTGGGGGCCTGGCTACACCTTC. Amino acids: CASSQDALWGPGYTF.